This T cell receptor (beta chain) was profiled in a study of B cell selection in AIRE deficiency. Study findings and constraints: Shorter CDR3s marked shared Treg sequences, biased toward few non-templated insertions. Only TCRbeta was sequenced; about 37% of shared healthy Treg sequences appeared in Tconv. AIRE-deficient Tconv and Treg repertoires matched healthy donors in TCRBV, CDR3 length, diversity.

Germline lookup yields CDR1 MNHEY and CDR2 SVGAGI. Germline trimming cut 1 base from V and 2 bases from J; bases unmatched to any gene: 4. This CDR3 comprises 15 residues. Clones were sequenced by immunoSEQ multiplex PCR, and TCRdb holds only the in-frame ones, with some missing. There are about 21,000 clones in the sample; over 90% occur only once, and less than 2% lies in the top ten. Regulatory T cells were sorted as CD4+CD25hiCD127low/negative cells. This clone was observed a single time. Its antigen is undetermined. This sequence was found in a human donor with AIRE deficiency. This chain joins TRBV6-5 and TRBJ2-7, with 8 bases identical to TRBD1. Sequencing used Tregs sorted from PBMCs. The CDR3 spells CASSYWQGAAYEQYF. The DNA of the CDR3 is TGTGCCAGCAGTTACTGGCAGGGGGCCGCCTACGAGCAGTACTTC.